These 4 T cell receptor beta chains were all obtained from the same sample, sequenced in a study of shared clonotypes between healthy human individuals. Measured with immunoSEQ multiplex PCR; TCRdb has only the in-frame clones, and not every one. The sample records roughly 760,000 clones, over 65% being singletons. The sample was memory CD4+ T cells sorted from blood. Sample subset: CD45RA-negative fraction. Receptors were obtained from a woman in her 30s in good health.

The rearrangement uses TRBV9 and TRBJ2-3; 8 bases align to TRBD1. CDR3 length equals 16 residues. V was pared by 0 bases and J by 5 bases, with 8 bases of the junction left unmatched. Germline assignment: CDR1 SGDLS and CDR2 YYNGEE. The CDR3 region is CASSVAGQGIGDTQYF. Here the CDR3 DNA reads TGTGCCAGCAGCGTAGCCGGACAGGGAATAGGAGATACGCAGTATTTT.

DNA for the CDR3: TGTGCCAGCAGCCGAGGACAGGCTTACTATGGCTACACCTTC. The encoded protein is CASSRGQAYYGYTF. This sequence joins TRBV28 and TRBJ1-2; 7 bases agree with TRBD1. With V trimmed by 6 bases and J by 3 bases, 7 bases remained unmatched. This CDR3 has 14 residues. CDR1 MDHEN and CDR2 SYDVKM come from the germline V gene.

This clone appeared a single time. The chain employs TRBV7-9 and TRBJ2-6, with unresolved D. This CDR3 comprises 14 residues. V lost 2 bases and J 1 base, leaving 3 bases between the germline ends. Per the germline V gene, CDR1 is SEHNR and CDR2 is FQNEAQ (reference sequence). This CDR3 is CASSLQSGANVLTF. DNA for the CDR3: TGTGCCAGCAGCTTACAGTCTGGGGCCAACGTCCTGACTTTC.

Comment on this clone: Other nucleotide sequences from this sample produce the same CDR3. The chain joins TRBV29-1 to TRBJ2-1, with 14 bases fitting TRBD2. The trim removed 3 bases at V and 7 bases at J, leaving 5 bases unmatched. The CDR3 consists of 15 residues. Germline lookup yields CDR1 SQVTM and CDR2 ANQGSEA. This CDR3 reads CSVDKGLAGGNEQFF. The CDR3 nucleotides are TGCAGCGTTGACAAAGGACTAGCGGGAGGTAATGAGCAGTTCTTC.